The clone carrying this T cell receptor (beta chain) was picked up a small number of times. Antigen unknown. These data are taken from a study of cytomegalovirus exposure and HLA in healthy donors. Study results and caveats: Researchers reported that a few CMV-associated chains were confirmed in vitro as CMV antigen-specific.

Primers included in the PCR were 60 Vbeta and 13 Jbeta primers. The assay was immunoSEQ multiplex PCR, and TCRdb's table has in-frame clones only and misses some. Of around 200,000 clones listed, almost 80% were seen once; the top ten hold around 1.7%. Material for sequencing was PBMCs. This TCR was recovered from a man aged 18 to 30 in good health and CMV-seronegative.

The CDR3 loop is CASSYSSRGEQYF. The DNA of the CDR3 is TGTGCCAGCAGTTACTCGAGTAGGGGCGAGCAGTACTTC. V and J are TRBV6-5 and TRBJ2-7, with D perhaps matching TRBD1 (5 bases). CDR1 and CDR2 from the germline V gene are MNHEY and SVGAGI. The CDR3 is 13 residues long. V lost 0 bases to trimming and J lost 6 bases, with 9 bases between them.